This is a list of T cell receptor beta chains from one sample in a study of shared clonotypes between healthy human individuals. Profiled with immunoSEQ multiplex PCR; TCRdb holds only in-frame clones, not every one. In the table there are over 2 million clones, over 85% of which are singletons. Sequenced input: naive CD8+ T cells sorted from blood. The receptors derive from a man aged 18-30 years in good health. CDR3s include the opening cysteine and the closing phenylalanine or tryptophan. The order of the fields is V gene, J gene, D gene, CDR3 length, clone size, CDR3 DNA, CDR3 protein. A D gene is named only where the DNA matches it firmly. Size is stated for part of the rows, as once, few or many counts, or as a class when the clone is expanded.

V gene: TRBV9
J gene: TRBJ2-1
D gene: TRBD2
CDR3 length: 18
clone size: NA
CDR3 DNA: TGTGCCAGCAGCCCCCTTGGCGGGGGGCGGGAAGGGGACAATGAGCAGTTCTTC
CDR3 protein: CASSPLGGGREGDNEQFF

V gene: TRBV4-1
J gene: TRBJ2-7
D gene: NA
CDR3 length: 13
clone size: NA
CDR3 DNA: TGCGCCAGCAGCCATGGACGGGGCTACGAGCAGTACTTC
CDR3 protein: CASSHGRGYEQYF

V gene: TRBV7-9
J gene: TRBJ2-5
D gene: NA
CDR3 length: 15
clone size: NA
CDR3 DNA: TGTGCCAGCAGCTTTAAGGGGGAGAGGGGTGAGACCCAGTACTTC
CDR3 protein: CASSFKGERGETQYF

V gene: TRBV13
J gene: TRBJ1-2
D gene: NA
CDR3 length: 17
clone size: NA
CDR3 DNA: TGTGCCAGCAGCTCCGACAGTGGGCTCGGTCTTAACTATGGCTACACCTTC
CDR3 protein: CASSSDSGLGLNYGYTF

V gene: TRBV7-9
J gene: TRBJ2-5
D gene: NA
CDR3 length: 13
clone size: NA
CDR3 DNA: TGTGCCAGCAGCTGGACAACCCCAGAGACCCAGTACTTC
CDR3 protein: CASSWTTPETQYF

V gene: TRBV7-9
J gene: TRBJ2-7
D gene: TRBD1
CDR3 length: 19
clone size: NA
CDR3 DNA: TGTGCCAGCAGCCTCCCGGGACAGGGAGAACGATACCCAGTCTACGAGCAGTACTTC
CDR3 protein: CASSLPGQGERYPVYEQYF

V gene: TRBV19
J gene: TRBJ2-1
D gene: NA
CDR3 length: 13
clone size: NA
CDR3 DNA: TGTGCCAGTAGTATGAGGGACTACAATGAGCAGTTCTTC
CDR3 protein: CASSMRDYNEQFF

V gene: TRBV28
J gene: TRBJ1-3
D gene: NA
CDR3 length: 15
clone size: NA
CDR3 DNA: TGTGCCAGCAGTCCTGGCATGTTTGTTGGAAACACCATATATTTT
CDR3 protein: CASSPGMFVGNTIYF

V gene: TRBV11-2
J gene: TRBJ2-7
D gene: NA
CDR3 length: 16
clone size: NA
CDR3 DNA: TGTGCCAGCAGCCCAGTATTAGGGCAGGGTTTCTACGAGCAGTACTTC
CDR3 protein: CASSPVLGQGFYEQYF

V gene: TRBV9
J gene: TRBJ1-2
D gene: NA
CDR3 length: 15
clone size: once
CDR3 DNA: TGTGCCAGCAGCGTAGGCGTCAGCGTGAAATATGGCTACACCTTC
CDR3 protein: CASSVGVSVKYGYTF

V gene: TRBV30
J gene: TRBJ1-5
D gene: NA
CDR3 length: 13
clone size: NA
CDR3 DNA: TGTGCCTGGAGTGGGATGGGTGAGCAGCCCCAGCATTTT
CDR3 protein: CAWSGMGEQPQHF

V gene: TRBV7-3
J gene: TRBJ2-2
D gene: NA
CDR3 length: 15
clone size: NA
CDR3 DNA: TGTGCCAGCAGTTTGGACAGCTATAACACCGGGGAGCTGTTTTTT
CDR3 protein: CASSLDSYNTGELFF

V gene: TRBV11-2
J gene: TRBJ1-2
D gene: NA
CDR3 length: 14
clone size: NA
CDR3 DNA: TGTGCCAGCAGCTGGACCGGGACAATCTATGGCTACACCTTC
CDR3 protein: CASSWTGTIYGYTF

V gene: TRBV13
J gene: TRBJ1-2
D gene: NA
CDR3 length: 14
clone size: few
CDR3 DNA: TGTGCCAGCAGCTCTTGGACAGCTTACTATGGCTACACCTTC
CDR3 protein: CASSSWTAYYGYTF

V gene: TRBV4-3
J gene: TRBJ2-1
D gene: TRBD2
CDR3 length: 13
clone size: NA
CDR3 DNA: TGCGCCAGCAGCTCGGGACTAGACAATGAGCAGTTCTTC
CDR3 protein: CASSSGLDNEQFF

V gene: TRBV4-1
J gene: TRBJ1-1
D gene: NA
CDR3 length: 16
clone size: NA
CDR3 DNA: TGCGCCAGCAGCCAAGATCGAGTGGGGGACGTCGCTGAAGCTTTCTTT
CDR3 protein: CASSQDRVGDVAEAFF

V gene: TRBV9
J gene: TRBJ2-7
D gene: NA
CDR3 length: 14
clone size: NA
CDR3 DNA: TGTGCCAGCAGCCCCACCGGGCTTCTGGACGAGCAGTACTTC
CDR3 protein: CASSPTGLLDEQYF

V gene: TRBV10-2
J gene: TRBJ2-5
D gene: TRBD1
CDR3 length: 12
clone size: NA
CDR3 DNA: TGCGCCATCTACAGGGGGGACGAGACCCAGTACTTC
CDR3 protein: CAIYRGDETQYF

V gene: TRBV7-3
J gene: TRBJ2-3
D gene: NA
CDR3 length: 13
clone size: NA
CDR3 DNA: TGTGCCAGCAGCCTGTCCACTACAGATACGCAGTATTTT
CDR3 protein: CASSLSTTDTQYF

V gene: TRBV5-1
J gene: TRBJ2-3
D gene: TRBD2
CDR3 length: 19
clone size: NA
CDR3 DNA: TGCGCCAGCAGCATCGGACTAGCGGGCCTAAGGGAGAACACAGATACGCAGTATTTT
CDR3 protein: CASSIGLAGLRENTDTQYF

V gene: TRBV29-1
J gene: TRBJ2-5
D gene: TRBD1
CDR3 length: 15
clone size: NA
CDR3 DNA: TGCAGCGTGTTAACCGGGACAGGGTACCAAGAGACCCAGTACTTC
CDR3 protein: CSVLTGTGYQETQYF

V gene: TRBV7-9
J gene: TRBJ1-2
D gene: NA
CDR3 length: 15
clone size: once
CDR3 DNA: TGTGCCAGCAGCCACCCAGGACAGCTAGGCTATGGCTACACCTTC
CDR3 protein: CASSHPGQLGYGYTF

V gene: TRBV6-1
J gene: TRBJ2-7
D gene: TRBD1
CDR3 length: 14
clone size: NA
CDR3 DNA: TGTGCCAGCAGTGTTCGCGGACAGGTGTACGAGCAGTACTTC
CDR3 protein: CASSVRGQVYEQYF

V gene: TRBV5-8
J gene: TRBJ1-1
D gene: TRBD1
CDR3 length: 15
clone size: once
CDR3 DNA: TGTGCCAGCAGCCAACGGGACAGCCTGAACACTGAAGCTTTCTTT
CDR3 protein: CASSQRDSLNTEAFF

V gene: TRBV4-3
J gene: TRBJ2-1
D gene: TRBD2
CDR3 length: 16
clone size: NA
CDR3 DNA: TGCGCCAGCAGCCAAGACGGCGGGAGTTCCTACAATGAGCAGTTCTTC
CDR3 protein: CASSQDGGSSYNEQFF

V gene: TRBV18
J gene: TRBJ2-1
D gene: TRBD2
CDR3 length: 17
clone size: NA
CDR3 DNA: TGTGCCAGCTCACCACTTATCCACGGGGGGGGTGAGGATGAGCAGTTCTTC
CDR3 protein: CASSPLIHGGGEDEQFF

V gene: TRBV7-9
J gene: TRBJ2-3
D gene: NA
CDR3 length: 12
clone size: NA
CDR3 DNA: TGTGCCAGCAGCTCTGGTCCAGATACGCAGTATTTT
CDR3 protein: CASSSGPDTQYF

V gene: TRBV29-1
J gene: TRBJ2-7
D gene: NA
CDR3 length: 13
clone size: NA
CDR3 DNA: TGCAGCGTTGTAGGACGGCTTCAGGCCGAGCAGTACTTC
CDR3 protein: CSVVGRLQAEQYF

V gene: TRBV28
J gene: TRBJ2-3
D gene: TRBD2
CDR3 length: 17
clone size: NA
CDR3 DNA: TGTGCCAGCAGTGGGACTAGCGGGGGGTCCTTCACAGATACGCAGTATTTT
CDR3 protein: CASSGTSGGSFTDTQYF

V gene: TRBV27
J gene: TRBJ2-1
D gene: NA
CDR3 length: 13
clone size: NA
CDR3 DNA: TGTGCCAGCAGTTTATCTGATACCGTTGAGCAGTTCTTC
CDR3 protein: CASSLSDTVEQFF

V gene: TRBV7-9
J gene: TRBJ2-5
D gene: TRBD1
CDR3 length: 14
clone size: NA
CDR3 DNA: TGTGCCAGCAGCCGGACAGGGGCAGAAGAGACCCAGTACTTC
CDR3 protein: CASSRTGAEETQYF

V gene: TRBV13
J gene: TRBJ2-7
D gene: TRBD2
CDR3 length: 15
clone size: NA
CDR3 DNA: TGTGCCAGCACCCGCGGGGGGGAGGGCGTCTACGAGCAGTACTTC
CDR3 protein: CASTRGGEGVYEQYF

V gene: TRBV5-6
J gene: TRBJ2-3
D gene: NA
CDR3 length: 14
clone size: once
CDR3 DNA: TGTGCCAGCAGCCCTTGGGCTAGCACAGATACGCAGTATTTT
CDR3 protein: CASSPWASTDTQYF

V gene: TRBV6-5
J gene: TRBJ2-7
D gene: TRBD1
CDR3 length: 14
clone size: once
CDR3 DNA: TGTGCCAGCAGTTACTCCGGGACAGGCCACGAGCAGTACTTC
CDR3 protein: CASSYSGTGHEQYF

V gene: TRBV5-6
J gene: TRBJ1-1
D gene: NA
CDR3 length: 16
clone size: NA
CDR3 DNA: TGTGCCAGCAGCTTGGGGTCCTACTCTTGGGACACTGAAGCTTTCTTT
CDR3 protein: CASSLGSYSWDTEAFF

V gene: TRBV7-9
J gene: TRBJ1-2
D gene: NA
CDR3 length: 14
clone size: NA
CDR3 DNA: TGTGCCAGCAGCCCTTCTTCAACTAACTATGGCTACACCTTC
CDR3 protein: CASSPSSTNYGYTF

V gene: TRBV9
J gene: TRBJ2-1
D gene: NA
CDR3 length: 17
clone size: many
CDR3 DNA: TGTGCCAGCAGCGTAGGTAGTAATAATCTAGCCGACAATGAGCAGTTCTTC
CDR3 protein: CASSVGSNNLADNEQFF

V gene: TRBV27
J gene: TRBJ1-2
D gene: TRBD1
CDR3 length: 13
clone size: NA
CDR3 DNA: TGTGCCAGCAGTTTCACAGGGGGCGCGGGCTACACCTTC
CDR3 protein: CASSFTGGAGYTF

V gene: TRBV4-1
J gene: TRBJ1-5
D gene: NA
CDR3 length: 13
clone size: NA
CDR3 DNA: TGCGCCAGCAGCCAAGTTTCGGCCCAGCCCCAGCATTTT
CDR3 protein: CASSQVSAQPQHF

V gene: TRBV28
J gene: TRBJ2-7
D gene: TRBD1
CDR3 length: 13
clone size: NA
CDR3 DNA: TGTGCCAGCAGTATTGGACAGGGGTACGAGCAGTACTTC
CDR3 protein: CASSIGQGYEQYF

V gene: TRBV28
J gene: TRBJ2-7
D gene: TRBD2
CDR3 length: 21
clone size: NA
CDR3 DNA: TGTGCCAGCAGTCCACTATACCTGGACAGGTTACTAGCGGGAGGGCACTACGAGCAGTACTTC
CDR3 protein: CASSPLYLDRLLAGGHYEQYF

V gene: TRBV11-2
J gene: TRBJ2-6
D gene: NA
CDR3 length: 18
clone size: NA
CDR3 DNA: TGTGCCAGCAGCCCACATTATTGGGAGAGCTCTGGGGCCAACGTCCTGACTTTC
CDR3 protein: CASSPHYWESSGANVLTF

V gene: TRBV6-5
J gene: TRBJ2-7
D gene: NA
CDR3 length: 14
clone size: NA
CDR3 DNA: TGTGCCAGCAGGAGGGGGTCTCTCTCCTACGAGCAGTACTTC
CDR3 protein: CASRRGSLSYEQYF

V gene: TRBV4-3
J gene: TRBJ2-1
D gene: NA
CDR3 length: 15
clone size: once
CDR3 DNA: TGCGCCAGCAGCCAAGAGTTCGGAGGGGGGAATGAGCAGTTCTTC
CDR3 protein: CASSQEFGGGNEQFF

V gene: TRBV27
J gene: TRBJ2-1
D gene: NA
CDR3 length: 13
clone size: NA
CDR3 DNA: TGTGCCAGCTCCCTAACTGGCTACAATGAGCAGTTCTTC
CDR3 protein: CASSLTGYNEQFF

V gene: TRBV6-6
J gene: TRBJ2-3
D gene: TRBD1
CDR3 length: 13
clone size: NA
CDR3 DNA: TGTGCCAGCTTGGACAGGAAGGCAGATACGCAGTATTTT
CDR3 protein: CASLDRKADTQYF

V gene: TRBV6-5
J gene: TRBJ2-1
D gene: NA
CDR3 length: 12
clone size: NA
CDR3 DNA: TGTGCCAGCAGTTCCCCCTACAATGAGCAGTTCTTC
CDR3 protein: CASSSPYNEQFF

V gene: TRBV28
J gene: TRBJ2-7
D gene: NA
CDR3 length: 14
clone size: NA
CDR3 DNA: TGTGCCAGCAGGCACTCGCAGGGTCACTACGAGCAGTACTTC
CDR3 protein: CASRHSQGHYEQYF

V gene: TRBV5-6
J gene: TRBJ2-3
D gene: TRBD2
CDR3 length: 17
clone size: NA
CDR3 DNA: TGTGCCAGCAGCTTGGAACTAGCGGGCCCTTTTAGAGATACGCAGTATTTT
CDR3 protein: CASSLELAGPFRDTQYF

V gene: TRBV28
J gene: TRBJ1-5
D gene: NA
CDR3 length: 18
clone size: NA
CDR3 DNA: TGTGCCAGCAGTTTAAGCCTACGGAGCTTTTATAGCAATCAGCCCCAGCATTTT
CDR3 protein: CASSLSLRSFYSNQPQHF

V gene: TRBV29-1
J gene: TRBJ2-2
D gene: TRBD1
CDR3 length: 13
clone size: NA
CDR3 DNA: TGCAGCGTTGAAACAGGGGGCCCCGGGGAGCTGTTTTTT
CDR3 protein: CSVETGGPGELFF

V gene: TRBV5-4
J gene: TRBJ1-1
D gene: TRBD1
CDR3 length: 14
clone size: NA
CDR3 DNA: TGTGCCAGCAGCCACGAAGGGACAGGGGCTGAAGCTTTCTTT
CDR3 protein: CASSHEGTGAEAFF

V gene: TRBV28
J gene: TRBJ2-6
D gene: NA
CDR3 length: 16
clone size: NA
CDR3 DNA: TGTGCCAGCAGCAGGGTCGTAAACTCTGGGGCCAACGTCCTGACTTTC
CDR3 protein: CASSRVVNSGANVLTF

V gene: TRBV27
J gene: TRBJ2-3
D gene: TRBD2
CDR3 length: 19
clone size: NA
CDR3 DNA: TGTGCCAGCAGTCGAAAAATACTAGCGGGGGGGTTCGTCACAGATACGCAGTATTTT
CDR3 protein: CASSRKILAGGFVTDTQYF

V gene: TRBV9
J gene: TRBJ2-7
D gene: TRBD1
CDR3 length: 14
clone size: NA
CDR3 DNA: TGTGCCAGCAGCGAGGGACAGGGGGCTACCGAGCAGTACTTC
CDR3 protein: CASSEGQGATEQYF

V gene: TRBV7-8
J gene: TRBJ2-5
D gene: NA
CDR3 length: 14
clone size: NA
CDR3 DNA: TGTGCCAGCAGCTTAGGTGACGGAAAAGAGACCCAGTACTTC
CDR3 protein: CASSLGDGKETQYF

V gene: TRBV9
J gene: TRBJ2-5
D gene: NA
CDR3 length: 14
clone size: NA
CDR3 DNA: TGTGCCAGCAGCGTAGACGGGACGCAAGAGACCCAGTACTTC
CDR3 protein: CASSVDGTQETQYF